Presented here are 10 T cell receptor beta chains from one specimen sequenced in a study of post-analysis software for immune sequencing data. The study, taken as a whole, reports: Elevated frequency relative to controls characterized about 5 TRBV segments in patients, TRBV5-6, TRBV5-1 and TRBV20-1 among them.

These receptors' antigens are unknown. Researchers reported that TCR beta cDNA libraries carried unique molecular identifiers. Each CDR3 protein gets one entry after TCRdb re-called the PCR reads with MiXCR. Found here are 750,000 to 950,000 distinct CDR3 sequences, roughly 50% of them singletons; the top ten hold roughly 4.4%. The sample was blood. The receptors originated from a girl aged 10 to 17 with multiple sclerosis.

The chain employs TRBV5-1 and TRBJ2-7, with TRBD2 identical over 13 bases. CDR3 length equals 16 residues. CDR1 and CDR2 from the germline V gene are SGHRS and YFSETQ. Unmatched junction bases numbered 8, after V lost 4 bases and J lost 4 bases. CDR3 region: CASSRGLAGSRYEQYF. CDR3 DNA sequence: TGCGCCAGCAGCCGGGGACTAGCGGGGAGTAGGTACGAGCAGTACTTC. The complete variable domain, with remaining parts taken from reference TRBV5-1 and TRBJ2-7, reads KAGVTQTPRYLIKTRGQQVTLSCSPISGHRSVSWYQQTPGQGLQFLFEYFSETQRNKGNFPGRFSGRQFSNSRSEMNVSTLELGDSALYLCASSRGLAGSRYEQYFGPGTRLTVT.

CDR3 sequence reads: CASSQGRGPSSYEQYF. In DNA, the CDR3 is TGCGCCAGCAGCCAAGGCCGGGGGCCTTCCTCCTACGAGCAGTACTTC. This rearrangement joins TRBV4-1 to TRBJ2-7; D could derive from TRBD1 or TRBD2 (6 bases each). The CDR3 covers 16 residues. CDR1 is MGHRA, CDR2 YSYEKL, per germline. Trimming cost V 1 base and J 0 bases, with 13 bases left between them.

Points on this clonotype: Sequence at one end of the junction differs from germline and may be a read error. This chain joins TRBV20-1 and TRBJ2-5; D uncertain. CDR1 is DFQATT and CDR2 is SNEGSKA in the germline V gene (reference sequence). The CDR3 contains 14 residues. Here the CDR3 reads CSAAPTGGEEAQYF. The CDR3 DNA reads as TGCAGTGCTGCCCCGACTGGCGGAGAAGAGGCCCAGTACTTC.

This clonotype was seen a handful of times. The chain employs TRBV6-6 and TRBJ1-5; 9 positions agree with TRBD1. Per the germline V gene, CDR1 is MNHNY and CDR2 is SVGAGI (reference sequence). This CDR3 is built from 13 residues. Trimming cost V 7 bases and J 7 bases; bases outside gene matches: 5. CDR3: CASTGQGGQPQHF. CDR3 bases: TGTGCCAGCACGGGACAGGGTGGACAGCCCCAGCATTTT.

The J gene is TRBJ2-7, the V gene TRBV12-3 or TRBV12-4, with 8 bases lining up with TRBD1. V was pared by 4 bases and J by 5 bases, with 4 bases of the junction left unmatched. This CDR3 comprises 13 residues. The CDR3 region has the DNA TGTGCCAGCAGTTCGGACAGGGCAAACGAGCAGTACTTC. Its translation: CASSSDRANEQYF.

V gene TRBV29-1 combines with J gene TRBJ2-1; 8 bases align to TRBD2. Germline V gene sequence: CDR1 SQVTM, CDR2 ANQGSEA. The CDR3 is 17 residues long. V trimming: 2 bases; J trimming: 2 bases; junction bases outside the gene matches: 11. The DNA for the CDR3 is TGCAGCGTTGAACGCGGGTCGCGAGCGGGAGCCTACAATGAGCAGTTCTTC. It codes for CSVERGSRAGAYNEQFF.

The genes are TRBV20-1 and TRBJ1-2, with D hard to call. This CDR3 has 15 amino acids. With 3 bases removed from V and 0 bases from J, the gap between germline ends came to 14 bases. CDR1 is DFQATT and CDR2 is SNEGSKA in the germline V gene (reference sequence). CDR3 protein: CSARPEWPPNYGYTF. DNA of the CDR3: TGCAGTGCTAGGCCTGAGTGGCCTCCTAACTATGGCTACACCTTC.

The chain uses TRBV5-6 and TRBJ2-3; D is possibly TRBD1 (6 bases). Germline assignment: CDR1 SGHDT and CDR2 YYEEEE. There are 13 residues in the CDR3. V lost 5 bases, J lost 4 bases, and 11 bases lay in between. This chain's CDR3 is CASRDPGADTQYF. Written as DNA, the CDR3 is TGTGCCAGCAGGGACCCAGGGGCAGATACGCAGTATTTT.

CDR3 nucleotides: TGCAGTACTATAAGGAACCACGGGCAAGAGACCCAGTACTTC. Its protein product is CSTIRNHGQETQYF. V and J are TRBV20-1 and TRBJ2-5; no clear D gene. The CDR3 is 14 residues long. CDR1 and CDR2 from the germline V gene are DFQATT and SNEGSKA (reference sequence). Trimming stripped 8 bases from V and 2 bases from J, with 18 bases between.

CDR3 sequence: CSAQTHSGRAEGEQYF. CDR3 nucleotide sequence: TGCAGTGCCCAAACCCATAGCGGGAGGGCCGAGGGCGAGCAGTACTTC. This chain links TRBV20-1 with TRBJ2-7, with 11 bases fitting TRBD2. Germline trimming cut 6 bases from V and 6 bases from J; bases unmatched to any gene: 16. The CDR3 spans 16 residues. In germline, CDR1 is DFQATT, CDR2 SNEGSKA (reference sequence).